This T cell receptor beta chain is from a study of T cells in Graves' hyperthyroidism and ophthalmopathy. There were TCR beta CDR3 regions amplified from RNA transcripts. A first-round RT-PCR of the TCR CDR3 used the HTBI primer set. Using its own MiXCR run on the multiplex PCR reads, TCRdb lists one record per CDR3 protein. Of 560,000 or so distinct CDR3 sequences in the sample, 15% to 20% were seen once. V lost 6 bases and J 4 bases, leaving 12 bases between the germline ends. The CDR3 has 13 amino acids. This clonotype has only a few counts. The origin of this receptor is a man aged 35 to 55 with Graves' ophthalmopathy. The chain carries TRBV12-3 or TRBV12-4 and TRBJ1-1; no firm D call. Sequencing was done on a sample of blood. The CDR3 coding sequence is TGTGCCAGCAGCTCCTTCCGGGGCACTGAAGCTTTCTTT. This codes for CASSSFRGTEAFF.